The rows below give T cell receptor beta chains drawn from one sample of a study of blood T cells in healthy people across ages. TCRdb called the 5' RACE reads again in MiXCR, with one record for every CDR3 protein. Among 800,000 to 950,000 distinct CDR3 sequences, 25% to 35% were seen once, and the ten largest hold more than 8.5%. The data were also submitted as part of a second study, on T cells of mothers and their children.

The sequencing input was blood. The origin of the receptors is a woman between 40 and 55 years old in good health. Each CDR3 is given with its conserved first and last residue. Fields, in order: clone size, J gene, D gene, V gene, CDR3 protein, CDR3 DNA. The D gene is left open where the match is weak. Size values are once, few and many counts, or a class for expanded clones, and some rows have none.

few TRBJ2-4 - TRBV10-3 CAISEGRLQYF TGTGCCATCAGCGAGGGGAGGCTTCAGTACTTC
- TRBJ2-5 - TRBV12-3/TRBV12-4 CASSLVHLAETQYF TGTGCCAGCAGTTTAGTTCACCTTGCGGAGACCCAGTACTTC
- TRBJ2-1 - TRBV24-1 CATSDWTTGRAGKIEQFF TGTGCCACCAGTGATTGGACCACGGGGCGTGCGGGCAAGATTGAGCAGTTCTTC
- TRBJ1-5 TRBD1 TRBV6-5 CASSRGGQQPQHF TGTGCCAGCAGTAGAGGGGGCCAACAGCCCCAGCATTTT
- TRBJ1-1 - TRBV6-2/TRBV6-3 CASSYSSTGGTEAFF TGTGCCAGCAGTTACTCGTCGACGGGGGGCACTGAAGCTTTCTTT
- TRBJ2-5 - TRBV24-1 CASSDSGVAEETQYF TGTGCCTCCAGTGACTCGGGAGTAGCGGAAGAGACCCAGTACTTC
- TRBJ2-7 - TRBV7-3 CVSSLVGAGDEQYF TGTGTCAGCAGCTTAGTAGGGGCCGGGGACGAGCAGTACTTC
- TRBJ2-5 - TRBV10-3 CAISEASGVGETQYF TGTGCCATCAGTGAGGCCAGTGGGGTGGGGGAGACCCAGTACTTC
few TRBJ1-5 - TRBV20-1 CSASGGGAVNQPQHF TGCAGTGCTAGTGGGGGGGGGGCCGTCAATCAGCCCCAGCATTTT
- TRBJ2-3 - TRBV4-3 CASSLGQTDTDTQYF TGCGCCAGCAGCCTCGGACAGACCGACACAGATACGCAGTATTTT
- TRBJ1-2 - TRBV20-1 CSALTGRDGYTF TGCAGTGCCTTAACAGGGAGGGATGGCTACACCTTC
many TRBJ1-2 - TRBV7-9 CASSLARFYGYTF TGTGCCAGCAGCTTAGCACGGTTCTATGGCTACACCTTC
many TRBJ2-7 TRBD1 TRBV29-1 CSAMGQGASEQYF TGCAGCGCGATGGGACAGGGGGCTTCCGAGCAGTACTTC
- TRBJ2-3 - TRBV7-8 CASSFTIPRGGGDTQYF TGTGCCAGCAGCTTTACTATCCCCCGGGGAGGGGGAGATACGCAGTATTTT
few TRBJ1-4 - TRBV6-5 CASSYSRRVNEKLFF TGTGCCAGCAGTTACTCCCGTCGAGTTAATGAAAAACTGTTTTTT
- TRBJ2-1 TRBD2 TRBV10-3 CAIRDIGRGGSDGQFF TGTGCCATCAGGGATATAGGGCGGGGGGGCTCGGATGGGCAGTTCTTC
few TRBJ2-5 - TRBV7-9 CASSQGRVRQETQYF TGTGCCAGCAGCCAGGGCAGGGTTCGCCAAGAGACCCAGTACTTC
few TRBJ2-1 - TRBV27 CAIRRASSYNEQFF TGTGCCATCCGAAGAGCTAGCTCCTACAATGAGCAGTTCTTC
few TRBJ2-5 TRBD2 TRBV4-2 CASSQDGARGREETQYF TGTGCCAGCAGCCAAGACGGCGCCCGGGGGAGGGAAGAGACCCAGTACTTC
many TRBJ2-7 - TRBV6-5 CASSHRDRGEQYF TGTGCCAGCAGCCACAGGGATAGGGGCGAGCAGTACTTC
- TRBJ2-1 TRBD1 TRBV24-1 CATSGAGTGEWHEQFF TGTGCCACCAGTGGGGCCGGGACAGGGGAATGGCATGAGCAGTTCTTC
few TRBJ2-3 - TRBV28 CASSFLRGQGADTQYF TGTGCCAGCAGTTTTCTGCGGGGGCAGGGCGCAGATACGCAGTATTTT
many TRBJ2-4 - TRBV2 CASIQKGDLNIQYF TGTGCCAGCATCCAGAAGGGGGATCTAAACATTCAGTACTTC
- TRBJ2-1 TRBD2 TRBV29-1 CSVEAGLAGDPAYNEQFF TGCAGCGTTGAAGCTGGACTAGCGGGGGACCCGGCATACAATGAGCAGTTCTTC
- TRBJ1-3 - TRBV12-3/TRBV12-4 CAAGRSAGNTIYF TGTGCCGCAGGGCGGTCCGCGGGAAACACCATATATTTT
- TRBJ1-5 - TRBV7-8 CASSLDGTEINQPQHF TGTGCCAGCAGCTTAGACGGGACGGAGATCAATCAGCCCCAGCATTTT
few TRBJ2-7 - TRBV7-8 CASSKKRGLSYEQYF TGTGCCAGCAGTAAAAAACGGGGCCTCTCCTACGAGCAGTACTTC
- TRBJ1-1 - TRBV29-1 CSVEAGGWGTEAFF TGCAGCGTTGAAGCTGGGGGTTGGGGGACTGAAGCTTTCTTT
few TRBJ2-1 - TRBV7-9 CASSLAAFRSNEQFF TGTGCCAGCAGCTTAGCGGCTTTCAGGAGCAATGAGCAGTTCTTC
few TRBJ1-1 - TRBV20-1 CSASHISSTEAFF TGCAGTGCTAGCCACATCAGCAGCACTGAAGCTTTCTTT
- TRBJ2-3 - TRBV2 CASSEEPNGSGDTQYF TGTGCCAGCAGTGAGGAACCGAACGGGAGTGGGGATACGCAGTATTTT
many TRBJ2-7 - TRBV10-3 CAISESEGSYEQYF TGTGCCATCAGTGAGTCTGAGGGCTCCTACGAGCAGTACTTC
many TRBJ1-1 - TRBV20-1 CSARIAEAFF TGCAGTGCTAGGATCGCTGAAGCTTTCTTT
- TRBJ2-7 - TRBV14 CASSQPWGEQYF TGTGCCAGCAGCCAACCCTGGGGCGAGCAGTACTTC
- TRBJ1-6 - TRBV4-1 CASSQGGGRSSYNSPLHF TGCGCCAGCAGCCAAGGGGGGGGCAGGAGCTCCTATAATTCACCCCTCCACTTT
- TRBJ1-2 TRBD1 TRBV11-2 CASRGTGGSTF TGTGCCAGCAGGGGGACAGGGGGCTCCACCTTC
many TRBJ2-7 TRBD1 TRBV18 CASSLSDRAYEQYF TGTGCCAGCTCACTCTCCGACAGGGCCTACGAGCAGTACTTC